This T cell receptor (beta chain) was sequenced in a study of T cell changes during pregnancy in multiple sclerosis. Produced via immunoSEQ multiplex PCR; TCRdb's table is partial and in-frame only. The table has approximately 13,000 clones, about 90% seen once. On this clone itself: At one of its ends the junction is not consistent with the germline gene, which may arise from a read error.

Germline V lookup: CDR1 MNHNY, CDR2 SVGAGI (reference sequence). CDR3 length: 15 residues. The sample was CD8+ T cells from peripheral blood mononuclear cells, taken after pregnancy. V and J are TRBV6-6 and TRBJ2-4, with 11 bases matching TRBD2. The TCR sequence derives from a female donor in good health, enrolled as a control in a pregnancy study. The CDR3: CASSYSGGAIDPSFF. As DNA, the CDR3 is TGTGCCAGCAGTTATAGCGGGGGGGCCATAGATCCCTCTTTCTTC.